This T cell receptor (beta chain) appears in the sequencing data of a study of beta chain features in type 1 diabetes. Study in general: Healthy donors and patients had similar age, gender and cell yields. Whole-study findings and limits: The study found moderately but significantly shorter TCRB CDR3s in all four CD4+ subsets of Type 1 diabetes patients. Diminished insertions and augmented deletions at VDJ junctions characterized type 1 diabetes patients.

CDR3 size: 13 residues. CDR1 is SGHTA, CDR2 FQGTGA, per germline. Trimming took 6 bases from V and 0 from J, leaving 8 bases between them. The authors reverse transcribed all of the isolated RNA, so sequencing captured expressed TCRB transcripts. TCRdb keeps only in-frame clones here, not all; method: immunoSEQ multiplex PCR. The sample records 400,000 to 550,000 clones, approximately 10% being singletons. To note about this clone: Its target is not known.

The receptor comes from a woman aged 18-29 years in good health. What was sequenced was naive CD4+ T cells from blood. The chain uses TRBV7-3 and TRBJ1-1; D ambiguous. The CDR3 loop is CASSPLLNTEAFF. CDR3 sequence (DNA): TGTGCCAGCAGTCCCCTCTTGAACACTGAAGCTTTCTTT.